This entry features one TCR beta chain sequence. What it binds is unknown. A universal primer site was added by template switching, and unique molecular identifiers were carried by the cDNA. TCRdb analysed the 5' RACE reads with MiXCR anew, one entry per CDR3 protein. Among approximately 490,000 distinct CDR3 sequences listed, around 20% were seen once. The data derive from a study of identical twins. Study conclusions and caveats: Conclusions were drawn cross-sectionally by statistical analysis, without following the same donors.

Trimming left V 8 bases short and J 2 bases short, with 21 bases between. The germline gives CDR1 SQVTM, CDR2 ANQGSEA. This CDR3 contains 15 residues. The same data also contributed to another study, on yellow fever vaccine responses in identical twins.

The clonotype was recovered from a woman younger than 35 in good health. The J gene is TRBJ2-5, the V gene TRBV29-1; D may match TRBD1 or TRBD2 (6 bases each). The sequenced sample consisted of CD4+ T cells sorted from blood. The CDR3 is CSPGGDTKPQETQYF. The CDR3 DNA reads TGCAGCCCGGGCGGGGACACCAAGCCTCAAGAGACCCAGTACTTC.